The 10 T cell receptor beta chains below were found in one sample sequenced in a study of PD-1 blockade in classical Hodgkin lymphoma. Produced via immunoSEQ multiplex PCR; TCRdb's table is partial and in-frame only. The sample shows 15,000 to 20,000 clones, about 61% of them seen only once. Time point here: cycle 4 day 1 (C4D1), after 5 to 7 weeks of nivolumab. Following autologous stem cell transplantation, relapse occurred in every patient, and exposure to brentuximab vedotin varied. Sequenced here: peripheral blood mononuclear cells (PBMCs), sampled before the fourth cycle of nivolumab. The receptors were gathered from a human donor with classical Hodgkin lymphoma.

The chain links TRBV6-5 to TRBJ1-1; D unclear. The CDR3 is made up of 14 amino acids. Germline V gives CDR1 MNHEY, CDR2 SVGAGI. The ends were cut back, 6 bases at V and 5 bases at J, with 16 bases in the middle. CDR3 coding DNA: TGTGCCAGCAGACCTTCCGGGGTACGGACTGAAGCTTTCTTT. Translation gives CASRPSGVRTEAFF.

This rearrangement joins TRBV5-4 to TRBJ2-3; D unclear. CDR1 is SGHNT and CDR2 is YYREEE in the germline V gene (reference sequence). This CDR3 has 16 amino acids. Deletions cut 0 bases from V and 0 bases from J, with 11 bases between. CDR3 sequence reads: CASSLGTLVSTDTQYF. The CDR3, as DNA: TGTGCCAGCAGCTTGGGCACATTGGTGAGCACAGATACGCAGTATTTT.

The CDR3 bases are TGTGCCAGCAGATCCGGGACAGGGAGGAACACCGGGGAGCTGTTTTTT. It specifies CASRSGTGRNTGELFF. V and J are TRBV5-4 and TRBJ2-2, with 9 bases lining up with TRBD1. Germline V gene lookup returns CDR1 SGHNT and CDR2 YYREEE (reference sequence). Trimming took 5 bases from V and 1 from J; bases not matched to a gene: 6. The CDR3 contains 16 residues.

The chain links TRBV7-9 to TRBJ1-2; D unresolved. CDR3 length equals 14 residues. The V and J ends lost 4 bases and 0 bases respectively, with 9 bases between them. In germline, CDR1 is SEHNR, CDR2 FQNEAQ (reference sequence). As DNA, the CDR3 is TGTGCCAGCAGCTCAGCCGAAGCTAACTATGGCTACACCTTC. Its translation: CASSSAEANYGYTF. Looking up the rest from reference TRBV7-9 and TRBJ1-2 gives the full variable domain: DTGVSQNPRHKITKRGQNVTFRCDPISEHNRLYWYRQTLGQGPEFLTYFQNEAQLEKSRLLSDRFSAERPKGSFSTLEIQRTEQGDSAMYLCASSSAEANYGYTFGSGTRLTVV.

The chain links TRBV7-2 to TRBJ1-2; D might be TRBD1 (5 bases). Trimming pared 0 bases from V and 8 bases from J, leaving 7 bases between. Per germline, CDR1 SGHTA and CDR2 FQGNSA. The CDR3 extends over 12 amino acids. The CDR3 is CASSLAGHGYTF. CDR3 coding DNA: TGTGCCAGCAGCTTAGCCGGACACGGCTACACCTTC.

The chain uses TRBV5-1 and TRBJ2-7, with D perhaps matching TRBD1 (5 bases). V shed 2 bases and J shed 2 bases, with 8 bases lying between them. The length of the CDR3 is 13 residues. Germline V gene data show CDR1 as SGHRS and CDR2 as YFSETQ. The CDR3 sequence: CASSLDRAYEQYF. The CDR3 DNA is TGCGCCAGCAGCTTAGACAGAGCCTACGAGCAGTACTTC.

The table lists this clone with a few counts. The J gene is TRBJ2-7, the V gene TRBV5-1, with D unresolved. Germline CDR1 and CDR2: SGHRS and YFSETQ. V dropped 1 base and J dropped 6 bases, with 14 bases sitting between them. CDR3 length: 14 residues. The CDR3 sequence: CASSLTEPKGEQYF. CDR3 nucleotide sequence: TGCGCCAGCAGCTTGACGGAGCCGAAGGGCGAGCAGTACTTC.

The chain joins TRBV9 to TRBJ1-2; the D is unclear. Trimming took off 0 bases at V and 3 bases at J, with 6 bases between the two ends. This CDR3 has 13 amino acids. Germline V lookup: CDR1 SGDLS, CDR2 YYNGEE. CDR3 sequence reads: CASSVDGDYGYTF. CDR3 DNA: TGTGCCAGCAGCGTAGACGGGGACTATGGCTACACCTTC.

The V gene is TRBV5-1, the J gene TRBJ2-5, with TRBD2 matching over 9 bases. Germline V gene lookup returns CDR1 SGHRS and CDR2 YFSETQ. This CDR3 region has 15 residues. J gave up 2 bases and V 4 bases, and 6 bases lay outside the gene matches. DNA for the CDR3: TGCGCCAGCAGCCGGGGGACTAGCAGACAAGAGACCCAGTACTTC. Translated: CASSRGTSRQETQYF.

Comments on this clone: The sample carries other DNA sequences with the same CDR3. The chain links TRBV29-1 to TRBJ1-4; a weak D match, TRBD1 (5 bases). The CDR3 is 14 amino acids. V gave up 6 bases and J gave up 8 bases, with 19 bases separating them. Looked up from germline, CDR1 is SQVTM and CDR2 is ANQGSEA. The CDR3 protein is CSVGGGGSGEKLFF. CDR3 DNA: TGCAGCGTGGGGGGTGGTGGGAGTGGGGAAAAACTGTTTTTT.